This T cell receptor beta chain was recovered during a study of T cells in Graves' hyperthyroidism and ophthalmopathy. This clonotype has at least ten counts. Aged 18 to 65, the patients had hyperthyroidism that was newly diagnosed and had lasted under 2 months. Amplification yielded TCR beta CDR3 regions, with RNA transcripts as the source. First-round RT-PCR of the TCR CDR3 relied on the HTBI primer set. TCRdb called the multiplex PCR reads again in MiXCR, with one record for every CDR3 protein. The sample has about 380,000 distinct CDR3 sequences; roughly 13% are singletons. Germline values: CDR1 GTSNPN, CDR2 SVGIG (reference sequence). V shed 0 bases, J shed 6 bases, and the junction held 7 bases outside the gene matches. There are 16 residues in the CDR3.

Sequencing used blood. The receptor comes from a woman aged 55-69 years with Graves' hyperthyroidism. The V and J genes are TRBV30 and TRBJ1-6; 8 bases are shared with TRBD1. CDR3 amino acids: CAWSVGQGIFNSPLHF. CDR3 nucleotides: TGTGCCTGGAGTGTCGGACAGGGCATTTTTAATTCACCCCTCCACTTT.